This T cell receptor beta chain was profiled in a study of T cell repertoires in cytomegalovirus infection. The overall study: Indications came from public TCR beta signatures; they pointed to CMV infection and to a matching HLA type. Study-wide points: Public TCR beta family frequency separated CMV-and-HLA carriers, including in an independent cohort. CMV-specific HLA-C-restricted TCR beta clonotypes dominated the ex vivo response.

In germline, CDR1 is LNHDA, CDR2 SQIVND (reference sequence). V was pared by 3 bases and J by 2 bases, with 3 bases of the junction left unmatched. This CDR3 is 15 amino acids long. This clonotype came up a few times. Its antigen is unidentified. TCRdb re-analysed the reads in MiXCR, keeping a single row per CDR3 protein. The sample contains about 920,000 distinct CDR3 sequences, approximately 32% of which appear only once. Sample: cultured CD8+ T cells from PBMCs, taken from culture after CMV antigen stimulation. This receptor was identified in a human donor in good health (CMV status not recorded). Some clones in this sample may be carry-over from other donors' samples. The chain couples TRBV19 to TRBJ2-1, with 8 bases identical to TRBD2. The DNA of the CDR3 is TGTGCCAGTAGTATCCGGCGGGGGGCCTACAATGAGCAGTTCTTC. The encoded protein is CASSIRRGAYNEQFF.